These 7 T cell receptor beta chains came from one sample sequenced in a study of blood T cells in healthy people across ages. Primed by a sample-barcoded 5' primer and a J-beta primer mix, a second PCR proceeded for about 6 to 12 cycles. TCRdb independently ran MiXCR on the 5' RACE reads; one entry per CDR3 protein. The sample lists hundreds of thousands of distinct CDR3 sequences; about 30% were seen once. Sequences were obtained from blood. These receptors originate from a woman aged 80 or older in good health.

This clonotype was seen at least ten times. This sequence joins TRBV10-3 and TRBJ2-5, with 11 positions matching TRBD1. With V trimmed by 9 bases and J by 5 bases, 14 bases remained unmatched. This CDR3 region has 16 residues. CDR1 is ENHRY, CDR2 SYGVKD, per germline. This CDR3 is CAIGTGGSDPRETQYF. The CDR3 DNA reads TGTGCCATTGGGACAGGGGGTAGTGATCCAAGGGAGACCCAGTACTTC.

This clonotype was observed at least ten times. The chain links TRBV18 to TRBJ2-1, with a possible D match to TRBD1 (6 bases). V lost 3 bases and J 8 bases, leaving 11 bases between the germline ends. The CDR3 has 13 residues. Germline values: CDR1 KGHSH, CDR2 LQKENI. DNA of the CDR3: TGTGCCAGCTCACCGGGGACAATGTATGAGCAGTTCTTC. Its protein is CASSPGTMYEQFF.

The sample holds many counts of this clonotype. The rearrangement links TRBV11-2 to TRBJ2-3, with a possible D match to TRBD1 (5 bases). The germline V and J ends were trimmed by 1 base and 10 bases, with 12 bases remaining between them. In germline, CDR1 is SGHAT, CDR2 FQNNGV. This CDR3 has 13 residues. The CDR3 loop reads CASSLGVEGAQYF. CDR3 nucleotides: TGTGCCAGCAGCTTAGGGGTGGAAGGGGCGCAGTATTTT.

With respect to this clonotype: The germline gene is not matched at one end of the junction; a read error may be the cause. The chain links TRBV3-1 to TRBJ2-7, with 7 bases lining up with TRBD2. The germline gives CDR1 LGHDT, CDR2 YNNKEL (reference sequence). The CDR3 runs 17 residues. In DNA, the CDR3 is TGTGCCATCAGCCGATACGGAGGGACGGGGGGATCCTACGAGCAGTACTTC. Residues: CAISRYGGTGGSYEQYF.

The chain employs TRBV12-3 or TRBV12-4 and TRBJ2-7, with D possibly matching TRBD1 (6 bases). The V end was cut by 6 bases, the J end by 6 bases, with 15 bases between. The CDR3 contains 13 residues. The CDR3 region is CASRPPDRSEQYF. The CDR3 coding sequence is TGTGCCAGCAGGCCGCCTGACAGGAGCGAGCAGTACTTC.

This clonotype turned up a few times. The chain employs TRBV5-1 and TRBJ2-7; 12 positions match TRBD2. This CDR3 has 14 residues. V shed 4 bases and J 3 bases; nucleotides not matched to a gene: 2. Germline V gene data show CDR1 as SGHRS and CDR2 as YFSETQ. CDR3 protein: CASSVTSGGYEQYF. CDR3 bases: TGCGCCAGCAGCGTGACTAGCGGGGGCTACGAGCAGTACTTC. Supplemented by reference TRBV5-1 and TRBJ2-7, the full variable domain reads KAGVTQTPRYLIKTRGQQVTLSCSPISGHRSVSWYQQTPGQGLQFLFEYFSETQRNKGNFPGRFSGRQFSNSRSEMNVSTLELGDSALYLCASSVTSGGYEQYFGPGTRLTVT.

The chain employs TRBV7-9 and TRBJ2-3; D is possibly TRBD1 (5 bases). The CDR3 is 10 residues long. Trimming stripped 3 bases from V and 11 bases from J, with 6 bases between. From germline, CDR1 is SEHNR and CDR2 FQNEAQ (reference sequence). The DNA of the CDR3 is TGTGCCAGCAGCTTGACAGAGCAGTATTTT. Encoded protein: CASSLTEQYF.